The clone carrying this T cell receptor (beta chain) has a handful of counts. Its cognate antigen is unknown. This entry comes from a study of T cell repertoires in cytomegalovirus infection. Study background: Indicated by public TCR beta signatures were CMV infection and matching HLA type. Study-level findings and limits: Dominant in the ex vivo response were TCR beta clonotypes restricted by HLA-C and specific for CMV. Cumulative public TCR beta family frequency identified CMV carriers with the relevant HLA.

V was clipped by 8 bases and J by 6 bases, with 16 bases between them. Germline V CDR1 and CDR2: MNHNS, SASEGT. This CDR3 has 13 residues. In TCRdb, the reads were re-called with MiXCR into one record per CDR3 protein. This sample has 630,000 or so distinct CDR3 sequences; 20% to 25% occur once, and the top ten carry around 7.6%. Material: CD8+ T cells from PBMCs. The sequence was obtained from a human donor in good health (CMV status not recorded). Some clones in this sample may be carry-over from other donors' samples. The chain has TRBV6-1 and TRBJ1-2; D uncertain. The CDR3 DNA reads TGTGCCAGCCCTGAAGGGCCGGTGCATGGCTACACCTTC. The encoded protein is CASPEGPVHGYTF.